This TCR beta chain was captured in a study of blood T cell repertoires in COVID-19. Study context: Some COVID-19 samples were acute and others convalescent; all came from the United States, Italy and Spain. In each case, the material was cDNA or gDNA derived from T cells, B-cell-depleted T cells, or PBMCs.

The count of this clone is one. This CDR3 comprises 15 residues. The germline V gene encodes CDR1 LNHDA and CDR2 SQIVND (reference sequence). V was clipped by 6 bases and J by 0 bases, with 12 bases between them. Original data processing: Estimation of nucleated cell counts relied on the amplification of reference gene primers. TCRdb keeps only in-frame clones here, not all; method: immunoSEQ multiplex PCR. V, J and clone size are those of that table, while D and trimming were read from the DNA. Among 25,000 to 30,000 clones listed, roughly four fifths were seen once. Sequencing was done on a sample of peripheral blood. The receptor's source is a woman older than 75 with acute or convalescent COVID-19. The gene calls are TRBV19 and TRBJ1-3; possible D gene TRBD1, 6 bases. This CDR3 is CASRSTGTSGNTIYF. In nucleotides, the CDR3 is TGTGCCAGTAGGTCGACAGGAACCTCTGGAAACACCATATATTTT.